The T cell receptor beta chain under discussion was sequenced for a study of cytomegalovirus exposure and HLA in healthy donors. The PCR had 60 Vbeta and 13 Jbeta primers. Generated by immunoSEQ multiplex PCR, the TCRdb table keeps only in-frame clones and is missing some. The sample totals 150,000 to 200,000 clones. Points from the study as a whole: Later genetic work tied a missense DCLRE1C variant to beta-chain V and J trimming. Data from an earlier analysis indicated that most TCR beta V segments were productive either about 87% or about 30% of the time. According to a later analysis, most TCR beta chains associated with CMV appeared HLA-restricted. By HLA locus, TCR association rates varied in a later analysis, with DRB1 showing the most and HLA-C the fewest.

The CDR3 sequence is 20 residues long. With respect to this clone: Its antigen is unknown.

Sequencing was carried out using PBMCs. The sequence was collected from a man aged 30-40 years in good health and CMV-seronegative. This rearrangement joins TRBV21-1 to TRBJ2-7; TRBD2 is the table's D call, not checked against the DNA. TRBV21-1 is shown as a pseudogene. The CDR3 nucleotides read TGTGCCAGCAGCAAACGGTCTCCTGAGACTAGTTCCCGGAACGCCTACGAGCAGTACTTC. This codes for CASSKRSPETSSRNAYEQYF.